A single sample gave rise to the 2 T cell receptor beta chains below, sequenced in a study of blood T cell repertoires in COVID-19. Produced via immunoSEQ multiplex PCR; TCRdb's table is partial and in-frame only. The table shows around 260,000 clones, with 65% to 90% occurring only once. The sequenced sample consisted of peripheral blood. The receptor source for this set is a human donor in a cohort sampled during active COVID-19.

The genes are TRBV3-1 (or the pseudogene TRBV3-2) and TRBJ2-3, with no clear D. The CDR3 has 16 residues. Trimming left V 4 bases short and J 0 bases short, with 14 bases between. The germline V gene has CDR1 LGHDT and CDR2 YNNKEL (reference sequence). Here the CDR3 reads CASSRRISLSTDTQYF. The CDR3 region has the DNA TGTGCCAGCAGCCGACGTATTAGCCTTAGCACAGATACGCAGTATTTT.

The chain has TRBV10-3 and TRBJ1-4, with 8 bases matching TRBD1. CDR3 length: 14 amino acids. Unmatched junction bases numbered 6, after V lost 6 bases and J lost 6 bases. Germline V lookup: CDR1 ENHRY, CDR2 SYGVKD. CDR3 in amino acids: CAIRPQGGDEKLFF. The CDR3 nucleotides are TGTGCCATCAGGCCACAGGGGGGGGATGAAAAACTGTTTTTT.